This T cell receptor beta chain was captured in a study of control samples from healthy donors and cancer patients. TCRdb's table, derived via immunoSEQ multiplex PCR, lists solely in-frame clones and lacks some. The sample lists 95,000 to 110,000 clones; about 89% were seen once. V was shortened by 4 bases and J by 4 bases, with 16 bases between the two germline ends. The CDR3 covers 16 residues. Germline lookup yields CDR1 MGHRA and CDR2 YSYEKL. The chain carries TRBV4-1 and TRBJ1-4; TRBD1 is a possible D gene (6 bases). The sequenced sample was PBMCs. The clonotype originates from a man aged 60 to 69 with lung cancer. Written as DNA, the CDR3 is TGCGCCAGCAGCCGCGTACAGGGACGCAATAATGAAAAACTGTTTTTT. Residues: CASSRVQGRNNEKLFF.